Here is one TCR beta chain with its context. The sample originates from a study of OX40 agonist ivuxolimab in advanced cancers. The overall study: Aged about 20 to 85 with a mean of approximately 60 years, they were about 80% male. Prior anti-PD-1, anti-PD-L1 or anti-CTLA-4 therapy did not bar entry, and about 38% had some.

Trimming stripped 3 bases from V and 3 bases from J, with 6 bases between. The CDR3 is 13 residues long. Per the germline V gene, CDR1 is MNHEY and CDR2 is SMNVEV (reference sequence). Measured with immunoSEQ multiplex PCR; TCRdb has only the in-frame clones, and not every one. The table has some 75,000 clones, 85% to 90% seen once. The material sequenced was CD4+ or CD8+ T cells sorted from blood, taken in a trial of the OX40 agonist ivuxolimab. The chain couples TRBV27 to TRBJ1-5; D is ambiguous. This sequence was found in an adult with an advanced solid tumor such as melanoma, head and neck, liver or kidney cancer. CDR3 sequence (DNA): TGTGCCAGCAGTTTCAATTCCAATCAGCCCCAGCATTTT. Translated: CASSFNSNQPQHF.